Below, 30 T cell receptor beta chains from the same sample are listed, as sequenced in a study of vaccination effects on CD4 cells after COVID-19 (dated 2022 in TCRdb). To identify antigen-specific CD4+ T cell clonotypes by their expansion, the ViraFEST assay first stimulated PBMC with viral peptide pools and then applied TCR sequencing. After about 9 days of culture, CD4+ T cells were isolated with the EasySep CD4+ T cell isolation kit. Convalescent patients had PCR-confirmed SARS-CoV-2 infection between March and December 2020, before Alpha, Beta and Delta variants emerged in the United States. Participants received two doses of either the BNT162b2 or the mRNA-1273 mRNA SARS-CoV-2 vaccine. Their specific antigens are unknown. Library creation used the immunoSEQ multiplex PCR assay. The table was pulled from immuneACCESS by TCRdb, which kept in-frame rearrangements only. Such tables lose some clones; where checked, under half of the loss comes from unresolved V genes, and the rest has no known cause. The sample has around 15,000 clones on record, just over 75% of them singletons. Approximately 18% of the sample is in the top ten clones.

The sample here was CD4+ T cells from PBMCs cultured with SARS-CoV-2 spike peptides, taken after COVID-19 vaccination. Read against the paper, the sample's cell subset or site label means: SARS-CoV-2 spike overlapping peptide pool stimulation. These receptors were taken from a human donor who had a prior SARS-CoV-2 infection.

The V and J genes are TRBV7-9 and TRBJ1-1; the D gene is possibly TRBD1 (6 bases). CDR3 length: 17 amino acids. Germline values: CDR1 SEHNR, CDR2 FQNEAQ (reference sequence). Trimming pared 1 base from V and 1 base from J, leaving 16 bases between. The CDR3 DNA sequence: TGTGCCAGCAGCTTAGGAATTGGGCAGGACAGGAACACTGAAGCTTTCTTT. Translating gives CASSLGIGQDRNTEAFF.

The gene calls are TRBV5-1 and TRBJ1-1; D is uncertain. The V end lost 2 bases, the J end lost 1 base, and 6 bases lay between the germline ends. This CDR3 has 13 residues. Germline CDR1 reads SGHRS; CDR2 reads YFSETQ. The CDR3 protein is CASSFWGNTEAFF. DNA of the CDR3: TGCGCCAGCAGCTTCTGGGGGAACACTGAAGCTTTCTTT.

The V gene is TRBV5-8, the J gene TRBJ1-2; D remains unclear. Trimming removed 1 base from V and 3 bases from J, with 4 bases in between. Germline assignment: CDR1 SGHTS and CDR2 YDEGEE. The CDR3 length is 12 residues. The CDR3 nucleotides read TGTGCCAGCAGCTTGTATGACTATGGCTACACCTTC. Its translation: CASSLYDYGYTF.

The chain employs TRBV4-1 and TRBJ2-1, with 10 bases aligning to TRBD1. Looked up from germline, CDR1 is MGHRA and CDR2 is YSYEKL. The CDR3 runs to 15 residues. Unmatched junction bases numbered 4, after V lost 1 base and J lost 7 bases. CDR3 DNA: TGCGCCAGCAGCCAAGGACAGGGGGCGTGGAATGAGCAGTTCTTC. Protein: CASSQGQGAWNEQFF.

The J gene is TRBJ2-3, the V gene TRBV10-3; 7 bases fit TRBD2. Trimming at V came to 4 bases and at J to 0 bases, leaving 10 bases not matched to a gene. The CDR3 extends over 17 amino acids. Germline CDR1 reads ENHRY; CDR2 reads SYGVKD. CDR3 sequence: CAISGGTSAASTDTQYF. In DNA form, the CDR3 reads TGTGCCATCAGTGGGGGAACTAGCGCGGCTAGCACAGATACGCAGTATTTT.

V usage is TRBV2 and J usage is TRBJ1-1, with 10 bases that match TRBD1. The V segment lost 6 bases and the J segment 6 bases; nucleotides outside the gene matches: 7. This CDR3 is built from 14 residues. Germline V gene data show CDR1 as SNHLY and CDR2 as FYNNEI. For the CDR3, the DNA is TGTGCCAGCAGCGCGGGACAGGGGTTCGCTGAAGCTTTCTTT. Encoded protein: CASSAGQGFAEAFF.

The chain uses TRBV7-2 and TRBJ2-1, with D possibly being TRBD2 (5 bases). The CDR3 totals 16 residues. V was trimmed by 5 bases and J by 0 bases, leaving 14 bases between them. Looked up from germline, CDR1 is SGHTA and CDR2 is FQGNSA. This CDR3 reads CASSPEVERSYNEQFF. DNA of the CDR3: TGTGCCAGCAGCCCGGAGGTTGAGCGCTCCTACAATGAGCAGTTCTTC.

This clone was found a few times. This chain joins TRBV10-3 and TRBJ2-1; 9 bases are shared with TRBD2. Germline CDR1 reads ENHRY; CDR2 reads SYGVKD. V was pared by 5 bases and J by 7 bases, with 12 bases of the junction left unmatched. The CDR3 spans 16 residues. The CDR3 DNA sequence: TGTGCCATCAGTCCCGCTGCCCGGACTAGCGATAATGAGCAGTTCTTC. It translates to CAISPAARTSDNEQFF.

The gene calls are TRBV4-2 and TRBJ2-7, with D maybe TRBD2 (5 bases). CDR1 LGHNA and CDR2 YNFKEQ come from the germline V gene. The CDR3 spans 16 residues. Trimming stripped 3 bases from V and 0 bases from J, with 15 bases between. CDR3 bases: TGTGCCAGCAGCCATCAACCAAGGACTGCCTCCTACGAGCAGTACTTC. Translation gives CASSHQPRTASYEQYF.

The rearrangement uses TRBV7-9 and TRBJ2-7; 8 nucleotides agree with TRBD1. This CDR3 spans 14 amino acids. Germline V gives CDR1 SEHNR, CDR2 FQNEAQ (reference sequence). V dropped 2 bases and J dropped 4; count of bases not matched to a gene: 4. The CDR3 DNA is TGTGCCAGCAGCTTATCAGGGGGCGAGTACGAGCAGTACTTC. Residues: CASSLSGGEYEQYF.

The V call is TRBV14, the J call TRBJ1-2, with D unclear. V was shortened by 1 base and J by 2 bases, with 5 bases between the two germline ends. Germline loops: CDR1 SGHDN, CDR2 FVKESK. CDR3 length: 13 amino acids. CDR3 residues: CASSQAVNYGYTF. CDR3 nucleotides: TGTGCCAGCAGCCAAGCGGTGAACTATGGCTACACCTTC.

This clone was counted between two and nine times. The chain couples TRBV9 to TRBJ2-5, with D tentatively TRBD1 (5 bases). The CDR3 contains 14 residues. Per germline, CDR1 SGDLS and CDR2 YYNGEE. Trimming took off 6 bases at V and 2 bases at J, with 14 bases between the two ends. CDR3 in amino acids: CASNTGARQETQYF. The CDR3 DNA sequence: TGTGCCAGCAACACTGGGGCTAGACAAGAGACCCAGTACTTC.

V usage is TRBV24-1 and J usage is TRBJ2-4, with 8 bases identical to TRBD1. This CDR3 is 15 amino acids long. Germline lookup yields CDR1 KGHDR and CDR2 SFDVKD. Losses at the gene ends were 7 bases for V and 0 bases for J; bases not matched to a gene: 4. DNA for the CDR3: TGTGCCACCAGGGACAGGGACTTAGCCAAAAACATTCAGTACTTC. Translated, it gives CATRDRDLAKNIQYF.

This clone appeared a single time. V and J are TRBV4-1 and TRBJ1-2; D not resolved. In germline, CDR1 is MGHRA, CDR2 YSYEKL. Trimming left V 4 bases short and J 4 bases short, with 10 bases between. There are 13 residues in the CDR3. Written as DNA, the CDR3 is TGCGCCAGCAGCCCCTTGGGAGGCTATGGCTACACCTTC. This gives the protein CASSPLGGYGYTF.

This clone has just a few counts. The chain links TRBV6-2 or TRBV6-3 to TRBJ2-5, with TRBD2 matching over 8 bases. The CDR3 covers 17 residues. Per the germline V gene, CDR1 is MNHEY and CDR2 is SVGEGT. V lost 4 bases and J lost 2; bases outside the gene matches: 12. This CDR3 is CASSWGLSSGDQETQYF. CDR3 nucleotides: TGTGCCAGCAGTTGGGGCCTGAGTAGCGGGGATCAAGAGACCCAGTACTTC.

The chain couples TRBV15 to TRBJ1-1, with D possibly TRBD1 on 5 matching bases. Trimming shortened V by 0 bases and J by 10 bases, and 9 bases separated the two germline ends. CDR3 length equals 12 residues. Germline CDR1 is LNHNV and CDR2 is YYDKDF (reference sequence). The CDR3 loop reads CATSRDRGGAFF. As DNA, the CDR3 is TGTGCCACCAGCAGAGATCGGGGGGGAGCTTTCTTT.

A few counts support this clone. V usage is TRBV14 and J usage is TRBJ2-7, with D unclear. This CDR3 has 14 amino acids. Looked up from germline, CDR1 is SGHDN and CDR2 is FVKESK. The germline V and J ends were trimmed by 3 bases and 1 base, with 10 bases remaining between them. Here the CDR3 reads CASSHWRSSYEQYF. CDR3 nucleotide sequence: TGTGCCAGCAGCCATTGGCGCAGTTCCTACGAGCAGTACTTC.

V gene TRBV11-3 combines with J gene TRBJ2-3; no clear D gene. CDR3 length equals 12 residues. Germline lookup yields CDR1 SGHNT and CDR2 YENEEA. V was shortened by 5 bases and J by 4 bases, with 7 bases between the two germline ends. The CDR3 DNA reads TGTGCCAGCAGCGAGTATGCAGATACGCAGTATTTT. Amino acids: CASSEYADTQYF.

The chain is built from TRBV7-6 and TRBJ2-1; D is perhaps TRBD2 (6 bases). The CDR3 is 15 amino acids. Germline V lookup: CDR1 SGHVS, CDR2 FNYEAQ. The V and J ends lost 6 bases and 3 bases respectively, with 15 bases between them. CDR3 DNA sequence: TGTGCCAGCAGTTTTACCGGGACTGGCTACAATGAGCAGTTCTTC. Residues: CASSFTGTGYNEQFF.

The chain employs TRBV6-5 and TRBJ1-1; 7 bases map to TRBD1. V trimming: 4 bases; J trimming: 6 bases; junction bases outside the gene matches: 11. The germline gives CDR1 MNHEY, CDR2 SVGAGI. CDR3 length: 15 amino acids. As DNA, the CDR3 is TGTGCCAGCAGTTCCCCCCAGACAGGGTTCGCTGAAGCTTTCTTT. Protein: CASSSPQTGFAEAFF.

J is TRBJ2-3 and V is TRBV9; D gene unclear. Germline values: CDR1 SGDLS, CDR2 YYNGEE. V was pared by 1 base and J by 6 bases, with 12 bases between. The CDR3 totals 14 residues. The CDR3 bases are TGTGCCAGCAGCGTACGTCGTGACGAGGATACGCAGTATTTT. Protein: CASSVRRDEDTQYF.

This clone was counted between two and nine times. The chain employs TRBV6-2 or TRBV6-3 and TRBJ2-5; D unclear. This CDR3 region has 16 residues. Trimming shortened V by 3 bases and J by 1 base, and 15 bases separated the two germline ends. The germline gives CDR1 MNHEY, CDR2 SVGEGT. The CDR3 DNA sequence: TGTGCCAGCAGTTATCGAGCACGTGGGTTCCAAGAGACCCAGTACTTC. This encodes CASSYRARGFQETQYF.

CDR3 in DNA: TGTGCCAGCAGTTTAGACGGGGGGGCCACAGATACGCAGTATTTT. Its protein is CASSLDGGATDTQYF. V and J are TRBV27 and TRBJ2-3, with 8 bases that match TRBD2. The CDR3 covers 15 residues. V gave up 2 bases and J gave up 2 bases; unmatched junction bases: 3. In germline, CDR1 is MNHEY, CDR2 SMNVEV (reference sequence).

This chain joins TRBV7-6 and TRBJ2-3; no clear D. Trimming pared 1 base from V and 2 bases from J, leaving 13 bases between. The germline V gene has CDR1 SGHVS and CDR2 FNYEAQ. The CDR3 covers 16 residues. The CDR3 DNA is TGTGCCAGCAGCTTAGTTGGCCGGAGCGACACAGATACGCAGTATTTT. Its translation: CASSLVGRSDTDTQYF.

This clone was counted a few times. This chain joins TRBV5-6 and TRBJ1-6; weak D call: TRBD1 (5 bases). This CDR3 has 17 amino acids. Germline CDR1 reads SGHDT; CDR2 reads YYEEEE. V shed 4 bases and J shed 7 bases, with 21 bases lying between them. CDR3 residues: CASSGKELQGSNSPLHF. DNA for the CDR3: TGTGCCAGCAGCGGGAAGGAGTTGCAGGGCTCAAATTCACCCCTCCACTTT.

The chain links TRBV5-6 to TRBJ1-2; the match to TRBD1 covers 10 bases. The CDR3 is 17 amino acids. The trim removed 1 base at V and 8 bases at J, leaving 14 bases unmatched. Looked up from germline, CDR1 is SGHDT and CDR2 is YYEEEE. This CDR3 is CASSLLGQGHPPLGYTF. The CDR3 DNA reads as TGTGCCAGCAGCTTGTTGGGACAGGGGCACCCCCCACTGGGCTACACCTTC.

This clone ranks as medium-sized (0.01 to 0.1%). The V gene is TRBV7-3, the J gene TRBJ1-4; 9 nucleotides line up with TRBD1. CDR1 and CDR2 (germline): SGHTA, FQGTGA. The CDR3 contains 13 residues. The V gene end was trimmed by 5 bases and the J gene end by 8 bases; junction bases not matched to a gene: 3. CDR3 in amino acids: CASSVGQGEKLFF. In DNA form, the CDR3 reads TGTGCCAGCAGCGTCGGACAGGGGGAAAAACTGTTTTTT.

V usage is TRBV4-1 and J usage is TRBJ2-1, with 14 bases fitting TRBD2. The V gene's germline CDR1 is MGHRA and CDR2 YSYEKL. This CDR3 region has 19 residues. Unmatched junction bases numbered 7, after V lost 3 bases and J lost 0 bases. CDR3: CASSHQIGLAGGSYNEQFF. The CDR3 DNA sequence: TGCGCCAGCAGCCATCAAATCGGACTAGCGGGAGGCTCCTACAATGAGCAGTTCTTC.

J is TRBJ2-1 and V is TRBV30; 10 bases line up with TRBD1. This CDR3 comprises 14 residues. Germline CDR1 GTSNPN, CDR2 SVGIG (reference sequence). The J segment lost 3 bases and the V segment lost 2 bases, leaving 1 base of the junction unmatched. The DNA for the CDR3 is TGTGCCTGGAGTCGGACAGGGGGCTACAATGAGCAGTTCTTC. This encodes CAWSRTGGYNEQFF.

CDR3 nucleotides: TGTGCCAGCAGCCGACTGACAGGGGCAATCTCCTACGAGCAGTACTTC. Its translation: CASSRLTGAISYEQYF. V usage is TRBV11-2 and J usage is TRBJ2-7; 8 nucleotides align to TRBD1. The CDR3 has 16 amino acids. V lost 5 bases to trimming and J lost 0 bases; unmatched junction nucleotides: 9. Germline V lookup: CDR1 SGHAT, CDR2 FQNNGV.